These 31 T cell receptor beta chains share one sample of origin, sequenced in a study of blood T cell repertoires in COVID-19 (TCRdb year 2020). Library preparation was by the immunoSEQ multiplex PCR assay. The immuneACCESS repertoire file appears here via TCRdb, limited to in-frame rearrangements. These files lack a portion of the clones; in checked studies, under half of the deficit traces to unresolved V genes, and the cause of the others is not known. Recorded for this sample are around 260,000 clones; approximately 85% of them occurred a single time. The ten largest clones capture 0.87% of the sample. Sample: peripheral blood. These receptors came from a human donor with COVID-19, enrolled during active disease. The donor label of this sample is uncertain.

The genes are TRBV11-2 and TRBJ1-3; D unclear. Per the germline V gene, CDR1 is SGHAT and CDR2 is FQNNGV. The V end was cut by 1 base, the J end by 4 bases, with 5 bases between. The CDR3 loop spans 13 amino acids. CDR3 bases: TGTGCCAGCAGCTTAGCGGGGGGAAACACCATATATTTT. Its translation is CASSLAGGNTIYF.

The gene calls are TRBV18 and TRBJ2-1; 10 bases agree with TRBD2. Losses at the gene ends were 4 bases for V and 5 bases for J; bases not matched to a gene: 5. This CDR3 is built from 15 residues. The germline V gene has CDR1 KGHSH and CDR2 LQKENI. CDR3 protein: CASSLGTSVNNEQFF. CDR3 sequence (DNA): TGTGCCAGCTCACTCGGGACTAGCGTAAACAATGAGCAGTTCTTC.

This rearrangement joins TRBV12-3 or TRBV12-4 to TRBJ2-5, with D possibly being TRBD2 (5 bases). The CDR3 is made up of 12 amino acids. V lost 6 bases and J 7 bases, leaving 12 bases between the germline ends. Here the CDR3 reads CASRAALRTQYF. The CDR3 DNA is TGTGCCAGCAGAGCGGCCTTACGGACCCAGTACTTC.

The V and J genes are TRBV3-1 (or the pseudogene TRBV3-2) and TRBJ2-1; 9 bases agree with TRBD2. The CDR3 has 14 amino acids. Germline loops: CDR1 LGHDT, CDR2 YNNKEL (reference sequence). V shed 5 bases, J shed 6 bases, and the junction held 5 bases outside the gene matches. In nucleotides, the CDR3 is TGTGCCAGCAGCTTCTGGACTAGCGCCAATGAGCAGTTCTTC. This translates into CASSFWTSANEQFF.

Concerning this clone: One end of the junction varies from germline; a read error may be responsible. CDR3 coding DNA: TGCGCGTCGGTGGGCCTCCGGAGCAATCAGCCCCAGCATTTT. Translating it yields CASVGLRSNQPQHF. The chain carries TRBV6-6 and TRBJ1-5; no firm D call. The CDR3 is made up of 14 amino acids. CDR1 MNHNY and CDR2 SVGAGI come from the germline V gene (reference sequence).

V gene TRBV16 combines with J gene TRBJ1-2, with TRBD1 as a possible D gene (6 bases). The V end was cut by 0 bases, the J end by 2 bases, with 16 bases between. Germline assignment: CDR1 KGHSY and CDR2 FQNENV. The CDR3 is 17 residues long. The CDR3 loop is CASSQSPWGQGNYGYTF. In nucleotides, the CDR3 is TGTGCCAGCAGCCAATCGCCCTGGGGGCAGGGGAACTATGGCTACACCTTC.

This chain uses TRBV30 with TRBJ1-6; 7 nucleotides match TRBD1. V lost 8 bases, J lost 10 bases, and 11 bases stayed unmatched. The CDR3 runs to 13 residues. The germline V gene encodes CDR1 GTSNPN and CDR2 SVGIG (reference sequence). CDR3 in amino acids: CAGHRGSGSPLHF. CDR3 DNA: TGTGCCGGACACAGGGGTTCTGGGTCACCCCTCCACTTT.

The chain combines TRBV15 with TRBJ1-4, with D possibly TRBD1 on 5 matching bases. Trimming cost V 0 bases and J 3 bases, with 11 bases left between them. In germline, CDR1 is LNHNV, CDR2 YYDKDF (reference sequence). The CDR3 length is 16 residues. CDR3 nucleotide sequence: TGTGCCACCAGCAGAGATCGGGACTTCTCTAATGAAAAACTGTTTTTT. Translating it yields CATSRDRDFSNEKLFF. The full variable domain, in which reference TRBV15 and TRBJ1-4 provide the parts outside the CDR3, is DAMVIQNPRYQVTQFGKPVTLSCSQTLNHNVMYWYQQKSSQAPKLLFHYYDKDFNNEADTPDNFQSRRPNTSFCFLDIRSPGLGDTAMYLCATSRDRDFSNEKLFFGSGTQLSVL.

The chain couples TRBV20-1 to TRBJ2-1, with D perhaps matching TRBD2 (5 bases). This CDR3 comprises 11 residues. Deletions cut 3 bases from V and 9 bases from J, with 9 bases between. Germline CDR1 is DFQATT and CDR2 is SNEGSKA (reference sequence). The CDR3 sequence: CSASGNTEQFF. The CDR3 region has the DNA TGCAGTGCTAGCGGGAACACTGAGCAGTTCTTC.

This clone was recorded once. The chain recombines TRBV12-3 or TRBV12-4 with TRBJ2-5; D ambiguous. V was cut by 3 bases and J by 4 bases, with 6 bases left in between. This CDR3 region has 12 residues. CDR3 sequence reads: CASSFQIETQYF. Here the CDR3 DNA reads TGTGCCAGCAGTTTTCAGATAGAGACCCAGTACTTC.

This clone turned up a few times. The DNA for the CDR3 is TGTGCCAGCAGCCTCGAACTCAGGACACGCGGGGACTCTGGAAACACCATATATTTT. Protein: CASSLELRTRGDSGNTIYF. The chain couples TRBV7-2 to TRBJ1-3; possible D gene TRBD1, 5 bases. Germline V gene sequence: CDR1 SGHTA, CDR2 FQGNSA. This CDR3 comprises 19 residues. The V end lost 5 bases, the J end lost 0 bases, and 23 bases lay between the germline ends.

The DNA of the CDR3 is TGTGCCAGCAGTTTATCGGCAGGGGGGAACACTGAAGCTTTCTTT. It is translated as CASSLSAGGNTEAFF. V gene TRBV27 combines with J gene TRBJ1-1; TRBD1 matches at 7 bases. CDR3 size: 15 residues. After removal of 0 bases from V and 1 base from J, the junction contained 2 bases not matched to a gene. Per the germline V gene, CDR1 is MNHEY and CDR2 is SMNVEV (reference sequence).

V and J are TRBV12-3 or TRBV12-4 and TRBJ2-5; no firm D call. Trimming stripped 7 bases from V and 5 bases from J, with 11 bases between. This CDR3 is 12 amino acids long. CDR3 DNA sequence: TGTGCCAGCACTCTAGGTCGGGAGACCCAGTACTTC. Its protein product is CASTLGRETQYF.

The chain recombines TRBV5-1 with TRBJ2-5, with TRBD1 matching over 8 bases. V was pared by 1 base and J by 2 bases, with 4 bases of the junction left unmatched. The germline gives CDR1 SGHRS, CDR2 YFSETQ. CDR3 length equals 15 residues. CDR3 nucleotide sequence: TGCGCCAGCAGCTTGCAGGGGGCTAAGCAAGAGACCCAGTACTTC. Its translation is CASSLQGAKQETQYF.

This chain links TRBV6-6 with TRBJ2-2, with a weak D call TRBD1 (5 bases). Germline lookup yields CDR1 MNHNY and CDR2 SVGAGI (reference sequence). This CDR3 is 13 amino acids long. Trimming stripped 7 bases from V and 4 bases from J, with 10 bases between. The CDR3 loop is CASTPGITGELFF. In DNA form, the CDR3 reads TGTGCCAGCACCCCAGGGATCACCGGGGAGCTGTTTTTT.

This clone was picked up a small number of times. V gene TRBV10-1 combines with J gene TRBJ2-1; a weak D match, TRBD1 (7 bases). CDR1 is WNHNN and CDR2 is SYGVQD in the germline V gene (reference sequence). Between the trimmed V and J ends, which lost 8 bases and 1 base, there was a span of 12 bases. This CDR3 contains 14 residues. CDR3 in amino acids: CASPGGRSYNEQFF. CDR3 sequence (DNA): TGCGCCAGCCCAGGGGGGAGGTCCTACAATGAGCAGTTCTTC.

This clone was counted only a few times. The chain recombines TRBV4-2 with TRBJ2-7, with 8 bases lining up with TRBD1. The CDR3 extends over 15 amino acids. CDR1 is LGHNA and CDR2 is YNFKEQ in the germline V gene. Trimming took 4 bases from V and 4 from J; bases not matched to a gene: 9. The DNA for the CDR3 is TGTGCCAGCAGCCCTCCCGGGACAGGAGGTTACGAGCAGTACTTC. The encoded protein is CASSPPGTGGYEQYF.

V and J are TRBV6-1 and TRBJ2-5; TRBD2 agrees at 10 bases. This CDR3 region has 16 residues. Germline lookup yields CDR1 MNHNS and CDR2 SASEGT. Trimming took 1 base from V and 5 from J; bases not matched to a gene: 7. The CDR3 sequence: CASSEVSGRRGETQYF. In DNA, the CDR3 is TGTGCCAGCAGTGAAGTTAGCGGGAGGCGAGGGGAGACCCAGTACTTC.

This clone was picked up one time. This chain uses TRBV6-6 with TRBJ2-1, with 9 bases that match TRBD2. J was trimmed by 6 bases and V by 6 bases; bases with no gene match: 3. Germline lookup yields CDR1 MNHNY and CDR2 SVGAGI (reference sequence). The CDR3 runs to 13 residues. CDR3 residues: CASSYSGSNEQFF. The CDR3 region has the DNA TGTGCCAGCAGCTATAGCGGGAGCAATGAGCAGTTCTTC.

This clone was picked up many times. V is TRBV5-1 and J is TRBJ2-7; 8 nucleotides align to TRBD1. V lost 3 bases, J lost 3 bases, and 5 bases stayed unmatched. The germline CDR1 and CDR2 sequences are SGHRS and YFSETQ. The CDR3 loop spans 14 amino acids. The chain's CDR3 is CASSWTGTGYEQYF. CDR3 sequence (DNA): TGCGCCAGCAGCTGGACAGGGACAGGCTACGAGCAGTACTTC.

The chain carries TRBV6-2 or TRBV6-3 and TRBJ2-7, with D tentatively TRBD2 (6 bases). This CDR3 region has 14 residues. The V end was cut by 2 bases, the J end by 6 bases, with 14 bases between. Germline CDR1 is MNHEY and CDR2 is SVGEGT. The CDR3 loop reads CASSYLRAGSEQYF. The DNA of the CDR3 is TGTGCCAGCAGTTACCTCAGGGCGGGGAGCGAGCAGTACTTC.

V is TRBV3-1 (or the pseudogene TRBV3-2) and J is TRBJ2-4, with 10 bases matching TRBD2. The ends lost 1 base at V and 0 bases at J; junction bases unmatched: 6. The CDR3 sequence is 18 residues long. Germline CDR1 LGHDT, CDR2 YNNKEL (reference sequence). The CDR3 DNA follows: TGTGCCAGCAGCCAAGTAACTAGCGGGGTCATAGCCAAAAACATTCAGTACTTC. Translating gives CASSQVTSGVIAKNIQYF.

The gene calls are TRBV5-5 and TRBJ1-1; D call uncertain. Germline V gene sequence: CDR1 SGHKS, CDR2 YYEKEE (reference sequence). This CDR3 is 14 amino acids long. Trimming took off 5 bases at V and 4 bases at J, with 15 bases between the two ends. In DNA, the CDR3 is TGTGCCAGCAGTGTACCGAGGCGAATCACTGAAGCTTTCTTT. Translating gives CASSVPRRITEAFF.

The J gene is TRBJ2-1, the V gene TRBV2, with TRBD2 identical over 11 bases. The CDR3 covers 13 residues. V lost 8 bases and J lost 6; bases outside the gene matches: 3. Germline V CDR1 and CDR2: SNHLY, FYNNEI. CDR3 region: CASGTSGGNEQFF. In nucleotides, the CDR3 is TGTGCCAGCGGGACTAGCGGAGGCAATGAGCAGTTCTTC. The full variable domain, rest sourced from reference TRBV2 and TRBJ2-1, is EPEVTQTPSHQVTQMGQEVILRCVPISNHLYFYWYRQILGQKVEFLVSFYNNEISEKSEIFDDQFSVERPDGSNFTLKIRSTKLEDSAMYFCASGTSGGNEQFFGPGTRLTVL.

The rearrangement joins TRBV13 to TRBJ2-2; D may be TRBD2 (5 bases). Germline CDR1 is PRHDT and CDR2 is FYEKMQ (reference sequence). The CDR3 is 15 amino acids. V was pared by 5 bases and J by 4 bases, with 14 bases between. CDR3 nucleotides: TGTGCCAGCAGCAACCGACTAACCCCCACCGGGGAGCTGTTTTTT. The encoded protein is CASSNRLTPTGELFF.

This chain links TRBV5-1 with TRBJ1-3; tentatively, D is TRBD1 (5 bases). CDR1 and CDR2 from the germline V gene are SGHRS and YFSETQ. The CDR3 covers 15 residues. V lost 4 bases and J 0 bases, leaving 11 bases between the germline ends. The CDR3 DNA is TGCGCCAGCAGCCCCTCAGGGAACTCTGGAAACACCATATATTTT. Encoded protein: CASSPSGNSGNTIYF.

CDR3 in DNA: TGTGCCTGGAGCAAGGGGTCAGGCACCGGGGAGCTGTTTTTT. Protein product: CAWSKGSGTGELFF. The chain employs TRBV30 and TRBJ2-2, with D possibly matching TRBD1 (5 bases). CDR1 is GTSNPN and CDR2 is SVGIG in the germline V gene (reference sequence). Trimming cost V 3 bases and J 4 bases, with 12 bases left between them. CDR3 length: 14 amino acids.

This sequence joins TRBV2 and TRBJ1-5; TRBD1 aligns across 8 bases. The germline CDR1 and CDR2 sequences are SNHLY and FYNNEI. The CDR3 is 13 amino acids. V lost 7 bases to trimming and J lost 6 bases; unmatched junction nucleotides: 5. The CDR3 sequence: CASKVTGGQPQHF. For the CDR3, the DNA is TGTGCCAGCAAGGTCACAGGGGGTCAGCCCCAGCATTTT. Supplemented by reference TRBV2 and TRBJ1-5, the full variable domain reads EPEVTQTPSHQVTQMGQEVILRCVPISNHLYFYWYRQILGQKVEFLVSFYNNEISEKSEIFDDQFSVERPDGSNFTLKIRSTKLEDSAMYFCASKVTGGQPQHFGDGTRLSIL.

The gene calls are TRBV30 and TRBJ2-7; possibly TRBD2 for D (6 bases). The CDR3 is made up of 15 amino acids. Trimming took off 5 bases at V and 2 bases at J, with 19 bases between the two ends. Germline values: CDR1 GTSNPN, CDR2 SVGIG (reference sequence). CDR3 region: CAWLLRGGRAYEQYF. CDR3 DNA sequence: TGTGCCTGGCTCCTAAGGGGAGGTCGGGCCTACGAGCAGTACTTC.

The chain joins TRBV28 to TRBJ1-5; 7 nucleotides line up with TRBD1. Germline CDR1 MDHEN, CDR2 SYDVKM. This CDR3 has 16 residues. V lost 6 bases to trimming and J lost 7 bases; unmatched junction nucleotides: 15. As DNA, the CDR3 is TGTGCCAGCAGCCTTTCTGGAGGGGGCGCGGACCAGCCCCAGCATTTT. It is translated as CASSLSGGGADQPQHF.

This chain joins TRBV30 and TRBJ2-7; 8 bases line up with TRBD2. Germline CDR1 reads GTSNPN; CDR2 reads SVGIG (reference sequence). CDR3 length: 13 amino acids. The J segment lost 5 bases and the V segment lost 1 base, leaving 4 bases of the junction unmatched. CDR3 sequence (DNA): TGTGCCTGGAGTGGGCGGGAGGTGGACGAGCAGTACTTC. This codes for CAWSGREVDEQYF.